The text below deals with one T cell receptor (beta chain). Its antigen is still unknown. The data were taken from a study of shared clonotypes between healthy human individuals. TCRdb's copy holds only in-frame clones and misses some; the assay was immunoSEQ multiplex PCR. The sample lists some 660,000 clones, 55% to 85% occurring once. Study-level results: Generation probability values for non-shared clonotypes were lower than those for clonotypes shared by all four donors.

The CDR3 runs 13 residues. V shed 8 bases, J shed 7 bases, and the junction held 4 bases outside the gene matches. The germline V gene encodes CDR1 MNHEY and CDR2 SVGAGI. The rearrangement joins TRBV6-5 to TRBJ2-4, with TRBD2 identical over 11 bases. Specimen: memory CD4+ T cells sorted from blood. The subset was: CD45RA-negative fraction. The clonotype comes from a woman in her thirties in good health. The CDR3 nucleotides read TGTGCCAGCGCCCGGACTAGCGGGAACATTCAGTACTTC. Amino acid sequence: CASARTSGNIQYF.